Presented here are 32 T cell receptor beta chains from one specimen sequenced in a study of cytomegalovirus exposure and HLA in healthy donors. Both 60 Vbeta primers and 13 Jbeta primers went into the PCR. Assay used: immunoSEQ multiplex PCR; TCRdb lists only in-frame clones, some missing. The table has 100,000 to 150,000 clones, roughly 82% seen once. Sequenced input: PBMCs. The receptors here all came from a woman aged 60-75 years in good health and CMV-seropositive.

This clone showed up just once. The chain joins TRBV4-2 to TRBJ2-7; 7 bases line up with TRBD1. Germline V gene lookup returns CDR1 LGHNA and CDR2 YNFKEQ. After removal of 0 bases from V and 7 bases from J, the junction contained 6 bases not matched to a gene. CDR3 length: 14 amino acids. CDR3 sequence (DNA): TGTGCCAGCAGCCAAGATCAGAACAGGGGAGAGCAGTACTTC. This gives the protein CASSQDQNRGEQYF.

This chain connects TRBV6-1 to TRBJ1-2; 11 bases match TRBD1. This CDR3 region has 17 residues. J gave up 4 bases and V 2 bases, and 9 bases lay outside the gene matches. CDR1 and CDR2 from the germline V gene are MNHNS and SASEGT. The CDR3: CASSERFRTGGVYGYTF. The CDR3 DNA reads TGTGCCAGCAGTGAACGGTTTCGGACAGGGGGCGTCTATGGCTACACCTTC.

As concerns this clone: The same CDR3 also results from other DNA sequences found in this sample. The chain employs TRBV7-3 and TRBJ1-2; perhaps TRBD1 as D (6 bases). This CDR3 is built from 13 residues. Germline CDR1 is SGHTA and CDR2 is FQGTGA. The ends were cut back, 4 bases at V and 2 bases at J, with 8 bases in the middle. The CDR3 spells CASSSGQNYGYTF. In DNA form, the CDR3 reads TGTGCCAGCAGCTCAGGACAGAACTATGGCTACACCTTC.

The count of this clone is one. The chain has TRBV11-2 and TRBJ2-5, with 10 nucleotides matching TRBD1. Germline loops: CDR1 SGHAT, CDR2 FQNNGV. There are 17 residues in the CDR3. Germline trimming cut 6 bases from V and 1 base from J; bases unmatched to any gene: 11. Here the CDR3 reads CASSRTSRDRGQETQYF. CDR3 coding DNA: TGTGCCAGCAGTCGAACCTCCCGGGACAGGGGCCAAGAGACCCAGTACTTC.

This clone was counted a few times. In DNA, the CDR3 is TGTGCCAGCAGCCCCAGCGGGGATCGAGGCTACACCTTC. Protein sequence: CASSPSGDRGYTF. V and J are TRBV6-5 and TRBJ1-2; no firm D call. The germline gives CDR1 MNHEY, CDR2 SVGAGI. The CDR3 runs to 13 residues. V was trimmed by 6 bases and J by 8 bases, leaving 16 bases between them.

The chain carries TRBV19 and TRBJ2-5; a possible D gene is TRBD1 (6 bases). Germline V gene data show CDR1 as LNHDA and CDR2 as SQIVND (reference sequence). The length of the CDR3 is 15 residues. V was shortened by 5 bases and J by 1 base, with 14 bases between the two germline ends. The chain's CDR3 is CASSSVTGPQETQYF. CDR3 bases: TGTGCCAGTAGTTCCGTGACAGGCCCCCAAGAGACCCAGTACTTC.

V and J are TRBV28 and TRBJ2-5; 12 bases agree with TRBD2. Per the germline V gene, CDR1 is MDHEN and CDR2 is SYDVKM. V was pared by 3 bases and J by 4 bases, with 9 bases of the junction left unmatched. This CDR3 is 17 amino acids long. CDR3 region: CASSFSLAGGRGETQYF. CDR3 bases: TGTGCCAGCAGTTTTTCGCTAGCGGGAGGGAGGGGAGAGACCCAGTACTTC. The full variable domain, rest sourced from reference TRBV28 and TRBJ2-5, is DVKVTQSSRYLVKRTGEKVFLECVQDMDHENMFWYRQDPGLGLRLIYFSYDVKMKEKGDIPEGYSVSREKKERFSLILESASTNQTSMYLCASSFSLAGGRGETQYFGPGTRLLVL.

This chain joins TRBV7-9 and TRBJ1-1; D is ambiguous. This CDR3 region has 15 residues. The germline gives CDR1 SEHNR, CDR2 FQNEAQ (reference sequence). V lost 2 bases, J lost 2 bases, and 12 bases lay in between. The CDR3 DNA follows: TGTGCCAGCAGCTTATGGGTCGGAGCTAACACTGAAGCTTTCTTT. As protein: CASSLWVGANTEAFF. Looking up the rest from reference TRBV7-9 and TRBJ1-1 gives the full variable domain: DTGVSQNPRHKITKRGQNVTFRCDPISEHNRLYWYRQTLGQGPEFLTYFQNEAQLEKSRLLSDRFSAERPKGSFSTLEIQRTEQGDSAMYLCASSLWVGANTEAFFGQGTRLTVV.

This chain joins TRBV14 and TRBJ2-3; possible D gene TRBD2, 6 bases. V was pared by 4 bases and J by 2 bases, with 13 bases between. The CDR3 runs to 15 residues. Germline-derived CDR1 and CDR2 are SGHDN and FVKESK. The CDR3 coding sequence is TGTGCCAGCAGCCCGGAGGGTATTAACACAGATACGCAGTATTTT. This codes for CASSPEGINTDTQYF.

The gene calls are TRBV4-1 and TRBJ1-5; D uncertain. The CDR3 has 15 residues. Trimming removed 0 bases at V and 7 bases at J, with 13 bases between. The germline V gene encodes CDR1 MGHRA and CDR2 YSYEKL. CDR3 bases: TGCGCCAGCAGCCAAGAAATAATAGGGAGGCAGCCCCAGCATTTT. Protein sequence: CASSQEIIGRQPQHF.

The CDR3 DNA reads as TGTGCCAGCAGCTTGTTGACAACAGGGGGGACTGAAGCTTTCTTT. It yields the protein CASSLLTTGGTEAFF. This chain connects TRBV5-6 to TRBJ1-1; 8 bases align to TRBD1. The CDR3 loop spans 15 amino acids. The V and J ends lost 1 base and 5 bases, in that order; junction bases with no gene match: 7. The germline gives CDR1 SGHDT, CDR2 YYEEEE.

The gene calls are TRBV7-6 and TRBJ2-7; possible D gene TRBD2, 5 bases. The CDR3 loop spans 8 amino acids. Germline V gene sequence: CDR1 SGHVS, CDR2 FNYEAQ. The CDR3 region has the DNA TGTGCCAGCTACGGGATGAGGGTC. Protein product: CASYGMRV.

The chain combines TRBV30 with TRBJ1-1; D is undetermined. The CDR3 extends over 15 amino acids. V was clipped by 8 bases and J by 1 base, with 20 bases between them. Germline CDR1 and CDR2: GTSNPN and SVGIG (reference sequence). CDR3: CAQNKGGGPNTEAFF. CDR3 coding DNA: TGTGCCCAAAACAAGGGCGGAGGTCCGAACACTGAAGCTTTCTTT.

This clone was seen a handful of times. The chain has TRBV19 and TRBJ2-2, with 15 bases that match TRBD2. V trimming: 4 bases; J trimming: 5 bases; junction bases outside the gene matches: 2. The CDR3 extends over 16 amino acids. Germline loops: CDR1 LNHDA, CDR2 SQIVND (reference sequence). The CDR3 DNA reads TGTGCCAGTAGTACCGGACTAGCGGGAGGGACCGGGGAGCTGTTTTTT. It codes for CASSTGLAGGTGELFF.

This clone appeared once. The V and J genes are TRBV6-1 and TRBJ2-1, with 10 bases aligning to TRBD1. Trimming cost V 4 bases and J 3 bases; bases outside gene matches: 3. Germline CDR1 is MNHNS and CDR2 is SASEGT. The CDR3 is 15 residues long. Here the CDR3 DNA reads TGTGCCAGCAGTGGGGACAGGGGCCACTACAATGAGCAGTTCTTC. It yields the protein CASSGDRGHYNEQFF.

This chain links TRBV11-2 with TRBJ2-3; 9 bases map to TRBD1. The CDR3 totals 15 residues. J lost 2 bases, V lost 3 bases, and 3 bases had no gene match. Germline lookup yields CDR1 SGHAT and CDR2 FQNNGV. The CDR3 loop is CASSFGQGLTDTQYF. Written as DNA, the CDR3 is TGTGCCAGCAGCTTCGGACAGGGGCTCACAGATACGCAGTATTTT.

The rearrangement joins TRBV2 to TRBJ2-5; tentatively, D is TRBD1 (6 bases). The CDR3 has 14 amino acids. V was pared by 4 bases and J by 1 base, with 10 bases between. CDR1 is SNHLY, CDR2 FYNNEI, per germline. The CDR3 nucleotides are TGTGCCAGCAGTGTCCAGGGGACCCAAGAGACCCAGTACTTC. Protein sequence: CASSVQGTQETQYF.

The chain's CDR3 is CASSSHREIPRAEAFF. CDR3 DNA sequence: TGTGCCAGCAGCTCACACCGGGAGATCCCCCGGGCTGAAGCTTTCTTT. The genes are TRBV11-3 and TRBJ1-1; unclear D gene. The V and J ends lost 4 bases and 6 bases respectively, with 21 bases between them. Germline V CDR1 and CDR2: SGHNT, YENEEA. The CDR3 contains 16 residues.

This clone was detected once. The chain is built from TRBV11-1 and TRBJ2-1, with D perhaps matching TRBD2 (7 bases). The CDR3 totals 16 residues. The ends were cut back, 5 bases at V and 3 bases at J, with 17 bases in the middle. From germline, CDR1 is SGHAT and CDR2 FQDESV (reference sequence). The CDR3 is CASSLRGGAFYNEQFF. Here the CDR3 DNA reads TGTGCCAGCAGCCTAAGGGGGGGGGCCTTCTACAATGAGCAGTTCTTC.

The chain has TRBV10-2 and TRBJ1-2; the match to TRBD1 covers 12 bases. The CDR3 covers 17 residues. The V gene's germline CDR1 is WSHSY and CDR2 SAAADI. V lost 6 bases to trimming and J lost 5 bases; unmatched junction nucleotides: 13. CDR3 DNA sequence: TGCGCCAGCAGGCGGACCGGGACAGGGGGCGGAAGTTATGGCTACACCTTC. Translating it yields CASRRTGTGGGSYGYTF.

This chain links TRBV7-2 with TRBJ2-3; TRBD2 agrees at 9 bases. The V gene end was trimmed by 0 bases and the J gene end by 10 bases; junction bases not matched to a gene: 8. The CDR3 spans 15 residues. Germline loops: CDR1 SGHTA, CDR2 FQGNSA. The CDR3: CASSLAAGGIVSQYF. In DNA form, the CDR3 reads TGTGCCAGCAGCTTAGCAGCGGGAGGTATAGTGTCGCAGTATTTT. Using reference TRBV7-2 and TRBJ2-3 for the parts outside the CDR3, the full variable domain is GAGVSQSPSNKVTEKGKDVELRCDPISGHTALYWYRQSLGQGLEFLIYFQGNSAPDKSGLPSDRFSAERTGGSVSTLTIQRTQQEDSAVYLCASSLAAGGIVSQYFGPGTRLTVL.

CDR3 DNA: TGCGCCAGCAGCCAAGCGCCCAGCGGGGTCAGTAACTCCTACAATGAGCAGTTCTTC. This sequence encodes CASSQAPSGVSNSYNEQFF. This chain connects TRBV4-3 to TRBJ2-1, with TRBD2 matching 7 bases. The ends lost 1 base at V and 0 bases at J; junction bases unmatched: 12. Germline CDR1 is LGHNA and CDR2 is YSLEER. This CDR3 spans 19 amino acids.

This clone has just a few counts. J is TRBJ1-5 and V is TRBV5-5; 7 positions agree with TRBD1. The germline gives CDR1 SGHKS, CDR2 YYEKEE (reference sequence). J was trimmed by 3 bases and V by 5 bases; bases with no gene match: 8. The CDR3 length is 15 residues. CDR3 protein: CASSWGQNLNQPQHF. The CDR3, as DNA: TGTGCCAGCAGTTGGGGACAGAACCTCAATCAGCCCCAGCATTTT.

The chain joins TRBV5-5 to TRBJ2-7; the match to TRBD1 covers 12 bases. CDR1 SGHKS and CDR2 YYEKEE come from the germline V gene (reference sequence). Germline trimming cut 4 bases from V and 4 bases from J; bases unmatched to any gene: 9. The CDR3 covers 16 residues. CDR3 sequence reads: CASSLIPGQGAYEQYF. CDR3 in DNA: TGTGCCAGCAGCCTAATTCCGGGACAGGGGGCGTACGAGCAGTACTTC.

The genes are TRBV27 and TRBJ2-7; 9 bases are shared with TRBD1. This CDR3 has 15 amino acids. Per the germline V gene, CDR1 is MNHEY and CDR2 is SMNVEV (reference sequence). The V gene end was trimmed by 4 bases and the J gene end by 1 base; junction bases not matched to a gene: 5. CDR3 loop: CASSSSGQGSYEQYF. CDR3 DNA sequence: TGTGCCAGCAGTTCCTCCGGACAGGGGTCCTACGAGCAGTACTTC.

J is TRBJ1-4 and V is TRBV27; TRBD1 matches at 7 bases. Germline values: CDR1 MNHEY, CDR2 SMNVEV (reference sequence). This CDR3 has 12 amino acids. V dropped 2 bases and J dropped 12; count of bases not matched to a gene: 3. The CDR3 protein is CASSLGGGELFF. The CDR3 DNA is TGTGCCAGCAGTTTAGGAGGGGGCGAACTGTTTTTT.

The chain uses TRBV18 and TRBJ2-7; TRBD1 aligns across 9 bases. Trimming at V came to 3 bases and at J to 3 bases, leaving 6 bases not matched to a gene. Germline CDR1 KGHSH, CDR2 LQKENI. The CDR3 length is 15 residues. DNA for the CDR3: TGTGCCAGCTCACCGCCGGGACAGGGAGGCTACGAGCAGTACTTC. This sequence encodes CASSPPGQGGYEQYF.

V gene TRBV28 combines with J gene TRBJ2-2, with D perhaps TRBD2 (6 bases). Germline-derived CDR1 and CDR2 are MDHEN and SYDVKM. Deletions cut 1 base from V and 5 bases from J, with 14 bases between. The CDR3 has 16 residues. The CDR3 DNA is TGTGCCAGCAGTTTATCCGGGGGAGTGAGAACCGGGGAGCTGTTTTTT. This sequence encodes CASSLSGGVRTGELFF.

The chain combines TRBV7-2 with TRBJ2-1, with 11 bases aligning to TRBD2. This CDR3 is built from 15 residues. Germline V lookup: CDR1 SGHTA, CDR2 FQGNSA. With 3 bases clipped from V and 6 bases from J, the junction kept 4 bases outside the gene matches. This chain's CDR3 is CASSFASGGLNEQFF. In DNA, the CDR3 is TGTGCCAGCAGCTTTGCTAGCGGGGGGCTCAATGAGCAGTTCTTC.

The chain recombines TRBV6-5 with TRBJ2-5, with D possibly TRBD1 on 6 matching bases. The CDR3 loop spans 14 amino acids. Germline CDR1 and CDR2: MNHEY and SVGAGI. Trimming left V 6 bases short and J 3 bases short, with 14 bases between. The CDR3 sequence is CASRQTGTKETQYF. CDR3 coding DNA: TGTGCCAGCAGGCAAACAGGGACCAAAGAGACCCAGTACTTC.

CDR3 DNA: TGTGCCAGCTCACCGGGGGCAGAGAACACTGAAGCTTTCTTT. Amino acids: CASSPGAENTEAFF. The V gene is TRBV18, the J gene TRBJ1-1, with D possibly matching TRBD1 (6 bases). This CDR3 comprises 14 residues. V was clipped by 3 bases and J by 1 base, with 9 bases between them. Germline lookup yields CDR1 KGHSH and CDR2 LQKENI.

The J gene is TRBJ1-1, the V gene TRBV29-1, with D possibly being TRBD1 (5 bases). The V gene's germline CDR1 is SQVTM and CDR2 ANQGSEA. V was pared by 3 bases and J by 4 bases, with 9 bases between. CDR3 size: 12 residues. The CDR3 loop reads CSVDREGTEAFF. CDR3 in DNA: TGCAGCGTTGACAGGGAGGGCACTGAAGCTTTCTTT.